These 13 T cell receptor beta chains came from one sample sequenced in a study of T-cell memory formation after mild COVID-19. TCRdb re-called the 5' RACE reads through MiXCR, storing one row per CDR3 protein. In the table there are 150,000 to 200,000 distinct CDR3 sequences, around 10% of which are singletons. Sequenced: PBMCs or a T cell subset sorted from them (not recorded which). Receptors originate from a man between 18 and 35 years old who had mild COVID-19 (a few samples of this study predate the infection). Cell type and time point are not known.

V gene TRBV3-1 combines with J gene TRBJ2-7; 10 nucleotides line up with TRBD1. The CDR3 sequence is 15 residues long. V was pared by 4 bases and J by 2 bases, with 5 bases of the junction left unmatched. From germline, CDR1 is LGHDT and CDR2 YNNKEL (reference sequence). DNA for the CDR3: TGTGCCAGCAGCCTTCCGGGACAGGGGACCTACGAGCAGTACTTC. Its translation is CASSLPGQGTYEQYF.

This clonotype was picked up a small number of times. The V call is TRBV4-1, the J call TRBJ1-1; D ambiguous. The CDR3 consists of 14 residues. Germline CDR1 reads MGHRA; CDR2 reads YSYEKL. Between the trimmed V and J ends, which lost 2 bases and 1 base, there was a span of 8 bases. CDR3 coding DNA: TGCGCCAGCAGCCAATTGAGGGAGAACACTGAAGCTTTCTTT. Translation: CASSQLRENTEAFF.

The chain couples TRBV12-3 or TRBV12-4 to TRBJ2-3; D uncertain. The V and J ends lost 5 bases and 0 bases respectively, with 9 bases between them. This CDR3 has 14 residues. The CDR3 loop reads CASSSLVSTDTQYF. The CDR3 DNA sequence: TGTGCCAGCAGTAGCCTTGTTAGCACAGATACGCAGTATTTT.

The table lists this clonotype with a few counts. The V gene is TRBV12-3 or TRBV12-4, the J gene TRBJ1-1, with D perhaps matching TRBD1 (6 bases). V lost 4 bases and J lost 2, with 11 bases in between. CDR3 length: 14 residues. The CDR3 DNA reads TGTGCCAGCAGTTCGCGGGGGCCCAACACTGAAGCTTTCTTT. It specifies CASSSRGPNTEAFF.

The chain uses TRBV6-5 and TRBJ1-2; TRBD1 matches 8 bases. After removal of 5 bases from V and 8 bases from J, the junction contained 7 bases not matched to a gene. The germline CDR1 and CDR2 sequences are MNHEY and SVGAGI. The CDR3 runs to 13 residues. CDR3: CASSNPNRGGYTF. CDR3 nucleotides: TGTGCCAGCAGTAACCCAAACAGGGGGGGCTACACCTTC.

The chain joins TRBV15 to TRBJ1-6; D not certain. The CDR3 spans 16 residues. Germline V gives CDR1 LNHNV, CDR2 YYDKDF (reference sequence). The V end was cut by 0 bases, the J end by 13 bases, with 19 bases between. As DNA, the CDR3 is TGTGCCACCAGCAGAGATTCTTCTCGTACGGGGAAGCCCCTCCACTTT. It yields the protein CATSRDSSRTGKPLHF.

This clonotype turned up a few times. V gene TRBV7-2 combines with J gene TRBJ1-5; D is unresolved. Deletions cut 5 bases from V and 3 bases from J, with 11 bases between. Germline V gene sequence: CDR1 SGHTA, CDR2 FQGNSA. The CDR3 runs to 14 residues. The CDR3 loop is CASSRTVDNQPQHF. DNA for the CDR3: TGTGCCAGCAGCCGGACGGTTGACAATCAGCCCCAGCATTTT.

This clonotype has just a few counts. This sequence joins TRBV5-6 and TRBJ2-3; D gene uncertain. The V and J ends lost 0 bases and 6 bases respectively, with 11 bases between them. This CDR3 is 14 amino acids long. From germline, CDR1 is SGHDT and CDR2 YYEEEE. CDR3 amino acids: CASSLAGPWDTQYF. As DNA, the CDR3 is TGTGCCAGCAGCTTGGCTGGACCGTGGGATACGCAGTATTTT.

This clonotype has ten or more counts. V is TRBV15 and J is TRBJ1-2; 9 nucleotides align to TRBD1. V shed 0 bases, J shed 1 base, and the junction held 6 bases outside the gene matches. The CDR3 sequence is 17 residues long. Germline CDR1 and CDR2: LNHNV and YYDKDF (reference sequence). Here the CDR3 reads CATSRDLGQGLNYGYTF. DNA for the CDR3: TGTGCCACCAGCAGAGATCTGGGACAGGGACTTAACTATGGCTACACCTTC.

This clonotype turned up a few times. This chain uses TRBV4-1 with TRBJ2-2, with 8 bases aligning to TRBD1. The CDR3 has 17 amino acids. The V segment lost 2 bases and the J segment 0 bases; nucleotides outside the gene matches: 5. Germline V gives CDR1 MGHRA, CDR2 YSYEKL. For the CDR3, the DNA is TGCGCCAGCAGCCAAAAGGACAGGGTGGCGAACACCGGGGAGCTGTTTTTT. This gives the protein CASSQKDRVANTGELFF.

This chain uses TRBV4-1 with TRBJ2-1; D may be TRBD1 (5 bases). Trimming took 7 bases from V and 6 from J, leaving 16 bases between them. Germline V gene data show CDR1 as MGHRA and CDR2 as YSYEKL. This CDR3 has 14 residues. The CDR3 region has the DNA TGCGCCAGCAACGCTCAGGGTCCCTCCAATGAGCAGTTCTTC. Encoded protein: CASNAQGPSNEQFF.

This clonotype was picked up a small number of times. The chain joins TRBV9 to TRBJ2-3; TRBD1 might be the D (5 bases). CDR3 length: 14 residues. The germline V gene encodes CDR1 SGDLS and CDR2 YYNGEE. Trimming took off 4 bases at V and 3 bases at J, with 12 bases between the two ends. In DNA form, the CDR3 reads TGTGCCAGCAGCACTCAGGGAACAACAGATACGCAGTATTTT. It encodes CASSTQGTTDTQYF.

V is TRBV7-9 and J is TRBJ1-1, with D unresolved. This CDR3 region has 14 residues. Germline lookup yields CDR1 SEHNR and CDR2 FQNEAQ (reference sequence). V was clipped by 2 bases and J by 0 bases, with 7 bases between them. The CDR3 protein is CASSLRRLNTEAFF. CDR3 bases: TGTGCCAGCAGCTTACGCAGGTTGAACACTGAAGCTTTCTTT.